The present entry profiles one T cell receptor beta chain with its context. Per the authors' pipeline: Estimation of nucleated cell counts relied on the amplification of reference gene primers. Clones were read by immunoSEQ multiplex PCR, and TCRdb kept only the in-frame ones, dropping some. D and trimming come from the DNA, and the V and J calls and clone size come from that table. Of some 44,000 clones listed, over 75% are singletons. This specimen comes from a study of blood T cell repertoires in COVID-19. Sequencing input: peripheral blood. This receptor was obtained from a woman between 55 and 75 years old with acute or convalescent COVID-19.

The CDR3 nucleotides are TGTGCCAGAAGCTTGAGGGGGTGTTTTCCTCAGCCCCAGCATTTT. Translating gives CARSLRGCFPQPQHF. V is TRBV5-3 and J is TRBJ1-5; the D gene is possibly TRBD1 (6 bases). TRBV5-3 is marked as an open reading frame, function uncertain. V dropped 1 base and J dropped 6 bases, with 14 bases sitting between them. There are 15 residues in the CDR3.